A selection of T cell receptor beta chains follows, all from one sample in a study of shared clonotypes between healthy human individuals. Sequencing was performed with immunoSEQ multiplex PCR; in TCRdb, only in-frame clones are kept and a portion is missing. Of approximately 2,000,000 clones listed, approximately 90% were seen once; the top ten hold 0.37%. The sample comprised naive CD4+ T cells from PBMCs. The receptors originated from a man aged 18 to 30 in good health. Some clones in this sample may be carry-over from other donors' samples. CDR3s include the opening cysteine and the closing phenylalanine or tryptophan. D genes are given only for firm matches. The size of a clone is reported for some rows only, either as once, few or many, or as a class for expanded clones.

J | D | V | size | DNA | CDR3
TRBJ1-2 | TRBD1 | TRBV5-6 | - | TGTGCCAGCAGCTTGGACCGGGACAGGGTATATGGCTACACCTTC | CASSLDRDRVYGYTF
TRBJ1-2 | - | TRBV5-1 | - | TGCGCCAGCAGAACCGGGACCGGCGGCTACACCTTC | CASRTGTGGYTF
TRBJ2-5 | - | TRBV5-1 | - | TGCGCCAGCAGCGCCGCTGGGACACGTCAAGAGACCCAGTACTTC | CASSAAGTRQETQYF
TRBJ2-2 | - | TRBV18 | - | TGTGCCAGCTCACCACCATCGTCGGGGAACACCGGGGAGCTGTTTTTT | CASSPPSSGNTGELFF
TRBJ2-1 | TRBD2 | TRBV10-3 | - | TGTGCCATCAGTGAGTCGCGGGGCGGGAGAAGCTCCTACAATGAGCAGTTCTTC | CAISESRGGRSSYNEQFF
TRBJ2-7 | - | TRBV28 | - | TGTGCCAGCAGTTTGGAGGACGAGCAGTACTTC | CASSLEDEQYF
TRBJ1-1 | TRBD1 | TRBV5-6 | - | TGTGCCAGCAGCTTGGAGACAGGGGGACGTCCTGAAGCTTTCTTT | CASSLETGGRPEAFF
TRBJ1-4 | - | TRBV11-2 | - | TGTGCCAGCAGAAAGGGACTGGGGGGAGGAGATGAAAAACTGTTTTTT | CASRKGLGGGDEKLFF
TRBJ2-1 | TRBD2 | TRBV11-3 | - | TGTGCCAGCAGCCGGGGACTAGCGGCCTACAATGAGCAGTTCTTC | CASSRGLAAYNEQFF
TRBJ1-2 | TRBD1 | TRBV15 | - | TGTGCCACCAGCAGATCTATTACAGGGGGAAGGGATGGCTACACCTTC | CATSRSITGGRDGYTF
TRBJ1-2 | TRBD1 | TRBV7-9 | - | TGTGCCAGCAGCAAAAAACAGGGGACCATGTCTGTCTATGGCTACACCTTC | CASSKKQGTMSVYGYTF
TRBJ2-7 | - | TRBV2 | - | TGTGCCAGCATACCTCGGACTCAAGGGGGCTACGAGCAGTACTTC | CASIPRTQGGYEQYF
TRBJ2-3 | - | TRBV7-3 | - | TGTGCCAGCAGCTTAGTTAGGACAGATACGCAGTATTTT | CASSLVRTDTQYF
TRBJ2-3 | - | TRBV9 | - | TGTGCCAGCAATCGCATAGCGGCCACAGATACGCAGTATTTT | CASNRIAATDTQYF
TRBJ1-2 | - | TRBV2 | - | TGTGCCAGCAGGGAAAGGGCCTATGGCTACACCTTC | CASRERAYGYTF
TRBJ2-1 | - | TRBV21-1 | - | TGTGCCAGCAGCAAAGGGGGACAGAGCCCCTACAATGAGCAGTTCTTC | CASSKGGQSPYNEQFF
TRBJ2-7 | - | TRBV2 | - | TGTGCCAGCAGTACTGGCAGGGGGGTAGTCAGGCAGTACTTC | CASSTGRGVVRQYF
TRBJ2-3 | TRBD2 | TRBV10-3 | - | TGTGCCATCAGTGGCCGGACTAGCGGGAGCACAGATACGCAGTATTTT | CAISGRTSGSTDTQYF
TRBJ2-7 | - | TRBV18 | - | TGTGCCAGCTCACCACCGAGTTTAAAGGGCCGGCAGTACTTC | CASSPPSLKGRQYF
TRBJ2-7 | - | TRBV9 | - | TGTGCCAGCAGCGTAGCTTTACAGACGGACTACGAGCAGTACTTC | CASSVALQTDYEQYF
TRBJ1-2 | TRBD1 | TRBV10-3 | - | TGTGCCATCAGTGAGTCGACAGGGGCTAACTATGGCTACACCTTC | CAISESTGANYGYTF
TRBJ1-5 | - | TRBV10-3 | - | TGTGCCATCAGTGAGTCGGGCAATCAGCCCCAGCATTTT | CAISESGNQPQHF
TRBJ1-4 | - | TRBV4-3 | once | TGCGCCAGCAGTATCCGGGGGCGAGGGGAAAAACTGTTTTTT | CASSIRGRGEKLFF
TRBJ2-1 | TRBD2 | TRBV11-2 | - | TGTGCCAGCAGCTTAGTGGTCGGGCGGGAGGCGGTATACAATGAGCAGTTCTTC | CASSLVVGREAVYNEQFF
TRBJ2-7 | - | TRBV25-1 | once | TGTGCCAGCAGTATGACAGGCCCCAGGGGCTCCTACGAGCAGTACTTC | CASSMTGPRGSYEQYF
TRBJ2-4 | - | TRBV9 | - | TGTGCCAGCAGCGGAGGATCGGGGTTAGCTAGCATTCAGTACTTC | CASSGGSGLASIQYF
TRBJ1-5 | - | TRBV11-1 | - | TGTGCCAGCTTCACTTGTCGTTATAGCAATCAGCCCCAGCATTTT | CASFTCRYSNQPQHF
TRBJ1-2 | - | TRBV27 | - | TGTGCCAGCAGTTTAAAGGCGGCACCTAACTATGGCTACACCTTC | CASSLKAAPNYGYTF
TRBJ2-1 | - | TRBV28 | - | TGTGCCAGCAGTTTATCCCCTCGGTGGGGGCAGTTCTTC | CASSLSPRWGQFF
TRBJ2-7 | TRBD1 | TRBV5-8 | - | TGTGCCAGCAGGGCAGGGGGCGCGAGGTGGGAGCTGCACGAGCAGTACTTC | CASRAGGARWELHEQYF
TRBJ1-5 | - | TRBV2 | - | TGTGCCAGCAGTGAGGGCCCTCAGCCCCAGCATTTT | CASSEGPQPQHF
TRBJ1-3 | TRBD1 | TRBV30 | - | TGTGCCTGTGGACAGGGCCTCTCTGGAAACACCATATATTTT | CACGQGLSGNTIYF
TRBJ2-4 | - | TRBV7-2 | - | TGTGCCAGCAGCTTAGTTCCGCGTAAAGGGGCCAAAAACATTCAGTACTTC | CASSLVPRKGAKNIQYF
TRBJ2-1 | TRBD2 | TRBV18 | few | TGTGCCAGCTCGGAGAGCGGGACTCCCTCCTACAATGAGCAGTTCTTC | CASSESGTPSYNEQFF
TRBJ1-1 | - | TRBV11-2 | - | TGTGCCAGCAGCCCCGGGACGGTCATGATGAACACTGAAGCTTTCTTT | CASSPGTVMMNTEAFF
TRBJ1-2 | - | TRBV6-5 | - | TGTGCCAGCAGTACCGGGTCGCTCCATGGCTACACCTTC | CASSTGSLHGYTF
TRBJ1-1 | - | TRBV18 | - | TGTGCCAGCTCACCCACAGGGCTTCTTAACACTGAAGCTTTCTTT | CASSPTGLLNTEAFF
TRBJ2-7 | TRBD2 | TRBV5-1 | - | TGCGCCAGCAGCGGGACTAGCGGTACCTACGAGCAGTACTTC | CASSGTSGTYEQYF
TRBJ2-3 | TRBD1 | TRBV6-6 | - | TGTGCCAGCAGCCTCAGGACAGGGGGAGATACGCAGTATTTT | CASSLRTGGDTQYF
TRBJ2-5 | - | TRBV5-1 | - | TGCGCCAGCAGCTTGGGTAGCGCTACCACCCAAGAGACCCAGTACTTC | CASSLGSATTQETQYF
TRBJ2-2 | TRBD1 | TRBV5-1 | - | TGCGCCAGCAGCCCGCGGACAGGGCCCACCGGGGAGCTGTTTTTT | CASSPRTGPTGELFF
TRBJ2-5 | TRBD1 | TRBV5-4 | - | TGTGCCAGCAGTCCGACAGGGGGCCGGGAGACCCAGTACTTC | CASSPTGGRETQYF
TRBJ2-7 | - | TRBV10-3 | - | TGTGCGTCCGGGGCGGGGCCCTTAGGAACCTACGAGCAGTACTTC | CASGAGPLGTYEQYF
TRBJ2-3 | - | TRBV9 | - | TGTGCCAGCAGCGTAGCTATGGTAGCGGCGGTAACTAGCACAGATACGCAGTATTTT | CASSVAMVAAVTSTDTQYF
TRBJ2-1 | TRBD2 | TRBV6-1 | - | TGTGCCAGCAGTGAAGTTCTAGCGGGAGGGTGGAATGAGCAGTTCTTC | CASSEVLAGGWNEQFF
TRBJ1-3 | - | TRBV6-6 | - | TGTGCCAGCAGTTTCCTCCCCGCTGCTGGAAACACCATATATTTT | CASSFLPAAGNTIYF
TRBJ2-7 | - | TRBV13 | - | TGTGCCAGCAGCGTAATGGGGAGCTCCTACGAGCAGTACTTC | CASSVMGSSYEQYF
TRBJ2-7 | - | TRBV28 | - | TGTGCCAGCGGGGGCGGCCCACCCTACGAGCAGTACTTC | CASGGGPPYEQYF
TRBJ1-1 | - | TRBV6-6 | - | TGTGCCAGCAGTCAAACAGGGAACACTGAAGCTTTCTTT | CASSQTGNTEAFF
TRBJ1-5 | - | TRBV28 | - | TGTGCCAGCCCCCCGCGTCGAGGTTTATATCAGCCCCAGCATTTT | CASPPRRGLYQPQHF
TRBJ1-2 | TRBD1 | TRBV7-2 | - | TGTGCCAGCAGCTCGACAGGGCCCTATGGCTACACCTTC | CASSSTGPYGYTF
TRBJ2-7 | - | TRBV6-1 | - | TGTGCCAGCAGCCCCGCCCCGGGGGTTTTGGGTGAGCAGTACTTC | CASSPAPGVLGEQYF
TRBJ2-5 | TRBD2 | TRBV9 | few | TGTGCCAGCAGCCTAGCGGGAGGACTCCAAGAGACCCAGTACTTC | CASSLAGGLQETQYF
TRBJ2-2 | TRBD1 | TRBV5-1 | - | TGCGCCAGCAGCAAGACAGGGGTCAACACCGGGGAGCTGTTTTTT | CASSKTGVNTGELFF
TRBJ2-1 | - | TRBV7-2 | - | TGTGCCAGCAGCTTGTTGAGCGGCTACAATGAGCAGTTCTTC | CASSLLSGYNEQFF
TRBJ1-2 | - | TRBV28 | - | TGTGCCAGCAGTTTTTCATTAGTGAGCTCGTTGGGCTACACCTTC | CASSFSLVSSLGYTF
TRBJ1-2 | TRBD1 | TRBV29-1 | - | TGCAGCGATCGGACAGGGGAGGACTATGGCTACACCTTC | CSDRTGEDYGYTF